This TCR beta chain appears in the sequencing data of a study of T cells in Graves' hyperthyroidism and ophthalmopathy. This clonotype appeared many times. Uncontrolled infection, other autoimmune disease, pregnancy and lactation each barred patients from inclusion. Diagnoses were made from clinical symptoms, serum measures (thyroxine and TRAb), thyroid ultrasound and orbital computed tomography. Preceding any ophthalmopathy symptoms, the blood sample dates from first hyperthyroidism diagnosis. RNA transcripts were the template for amplifying TCR beta CDR3 regions. With the HTBI primer set, the TCR CDR3 went through a first round of RT-PCR. TCRdb redid the calling of the multiplex PCR reads with MiXCR, one entry per CDR3 protein. The sample lists around 400,000 distinct CDR3 sequences, approximately 14% occurring once. The source of this sequence is a woman aged 18-30 years with Graves' hyperthyroidism that later progressed to Graves' ophthalmopathy. The specimen sequenced was blood.

The CDR3 DNA reads TGTGCCAGCAGCCTGACAGGGGGCGGCAACACCGGGGAGCTGTTTTTT. Residues: CASSLTGGGNTGELFF. The genes are TRBV7-9 and TRBJ2-2; TRBD1 matches at 10 bases. CDR3 length equals 16 residues. The junction had 5 bases not matched to a gene; V was cut back by 5 bases and J by 2 bases. The V gene's germline CDR1 is SEHNR and CDR2 FQNEAQ (reference sequence).